This T cell receptor beta chain was captured by sequencing in a study of shared clonotypes between healthy human individuals. Study-level points and caveats: Generation probabilities of non-shared clonotypes were lower (relative to those shared by all four donors).

Genomic DNA belonging to each subset was distributed in equal measure over several immunoSEQ plates. The assay was immunoSEQ multiplex PCR, and TCRdb's table has in-frame clones only and misses some. The sample holds 2 million to 3 million clones, over 85% seen once. In regard to this clone: The antigen remains unidentified. The same CDR3 can be traced to other DNA sequences in this sample.

CD45RA+ naive and CD45RA-negative memory subsets were separated from CD4+ cells. Trimming stripped 7 bases from V and 2 bases from J, with 12 bases between. The germline V gene has CDR1 SGHRS and CDR2 YFSETQ. The CDR3 sequence is 13 residues long. The rearrangement joins TRBV5-1 to TRBJ2-5; tentative D call: TRBD2 (5 bases). The clonotype comes from a young man in good health. Some clones in this sample may be carry-over from other donors' samples. What was sequenced was naive CD4+ T cells from PBMCs. Subset: CD45RA+ positively selected. This CDR3 reads CASSVSGQETQYF. Written as DNA, the CDR3 is TGCGCCAGCTCTGTGTCGGGACAAGAGACCCAGTACTTC.